This T cell receptor beta chain was observed in a study of PD-L1 blockade in urothelial cancer. Study information: Blood underwent analysis 3 weeks (second dose) and 6 weeks after treatment began. Specimens of blood held a median count of 141,255 T cells.

The time point was: peripheral blood 6 weeks after treatment start. Repertoires were generated with immunoSEQ multiplex PCR, while TCRdb's copy carries only in-frame clones and drops some. The table lists tens of thousands of clones, 75% to 90% of them singletons. The receptor comes from a man in his 60s with urothelial cancer. The sample in question was PBMCs, obtained around atezolizumab (anti-PD-L1) treatment.

CDR3: CASGSGGEINEQFF. The CDR3 nucleotides read TGTGCCAGCGGTAGCGGGGGGGAGATCAATGAGCAGTTCTTC. The chain uses TRBV6-4 and TRBJ2-1; 11 nucleotides match TRBD2. The CDR3 totals 14 residues. Germline V gives CDR1 MRHNA, CDR2 SNTAGT. The junction had 6 bases not matched to a gene; V was cut back by 8 bases and J by 6 bases.